These T cell receptor beta chains were read from a single sample in a study of shared T cell receptors in the human thymus. Some clones are missing from TCRdb's copy, which holds only in-frame ones; the method was immunoSEQ multiplex PCR. This table holds about 380,000 clones, around 93% found once. Sequenced sample: thymocytes. The receptor source for this set is a human donor. Each CDR3 is given with its conserved first and last residue. A D gene is named only where the DNA matches it firmly. A row's size may be missing; if present it is once, few, many or a size class.

TRBJ1-3	TRBV28	once	-	TGTGCCAGCAGTGGGGCGGAAGGCCACTCTGGAAACACCATATATTTT	CASSGAEGHSGNTIYF
TRBJ2-7	TRBV7-9	-	-	TGTGCCAGCAGCCTCCGGACAGAAGGCTACGAGCAGTACTTC	CASSLRTEGYEQYF
TRBJ2-5	TRBV5-6	-	TRBD2	TGTGCCAGCAGTTGCCCGGGACTAGCGGGAGGAGAGGAGACCCAGTACTTC	CASSCPGLAGGEETQYF
TRBJ2-7	TRBV19	-	-	TGTGCCAGTAGTATTAATAGCGGATCCTACGAGCAGTACTTC	CASSINSGSYEQYF
TRBJ2-3	TRBV18	-	-	TGTGCCAGCTCATCAGAAAAACGGACCTACACAGATACGCAGTATTTT	CASSSEKRTYTDTQYF
TRBJ2-6	TRBV7-9	-	-	TGTGCCAGCAGCTTAGTCGACTCTGGGGCCAACGTCCTGACTTTC	CASSLVDSGANVLTF
TRBJ1-2	TRBV1	-	-	TGCACCAGCAGCCACCGACAGGGGTACTATGGCTACACCTTC	CTSSHRQGYYGYTF
TRBJ2-7	TRBV4-1	-	TRBD1	TGCGCCAGCAGCCAAGAGGCGGGACAGGAGGACGAGCAGTACTTC	CASSQEAGQEDEQYF
TRBJ1-2	TRBV20-1	-	-	TGCAGTGCTAGGCGTTATGGCTACACCTTC	CSARRYGYTF
TRBJ1-1	TRBV30	-	-	TGTGCCTGGAGAAGAGGCACTGAAGCTTTCTTT	CAWRRGTEAFF
TRBJ2-7	TRBV14	-	TRBD2	TGTGCCAGCAGGGGGACTAGCAAAAACGAGCAGTACTTC	CASRGTSKNEQYF
TRBJ2-7	TRBV5-1	-	-	TGCGCCAGCAGCTCTCCGGGGTACGAGCAGTACTTC	CASSSPGYEQYF
TRBJ2-7	TRBV14	-	TRBD2	TGTGCCAGCAGCTTTAGCGGGACCGGAGCCTACGAGCAGTACTTC	CASSFSGTGAYEQYF